The 23 T cell receptor beta chains given below trace back to one sample, sequenced in a study of blood T cells in healthy people across ages. With a J-beta primer mix and a sample-barcoded 5' primer, a second PCR ran about 7 to 11 cycles. TCRdb used MiXCR to reprocess the 5' RACE reads, holding one entry per CDR3 protein. The sample includes about 970,000 distinct CDR3 sequences, 51% seen only once; the top ten take about 21%. Sequences were obtained from blood. These receptors all come from a woman aged 60-75 years in good health.

Only one count was recorded for this clonotype. One junction end does not reproduce the germline sequence, and a read error may be involved. The chain employs TRBV29-1 and TRBJ2-3; TRBD1 matches 8 bases. Germline-derived CDR1 and CDR2 are SQVTM and ANQGSEA. The CDR3 has 13 amino acids. The DNA for the CDR3 is TGCAGCACCCGGACAGGGAGTACAGATATGCAGTATTTT. Protein: CSTRTGSTDMQYF.

The rearrangement joins TRBV3-1 to TRBJ2-5; 7 nucleotides agree with TRBD2. Germline V gene data show CDR1 as LGHDT and CDR2 as YNNKEL (reference sequence). The CDR3 runs to 15 residues. V was pared by 4 bases and J by 7 bases, with 12 bases of the junction left unmatched. Here the CDR3 DNA reads TGTGCCAGCAGCCTGGGACTAAGCGGAGCGGGGACCCAGTACTTC. This codes for CASSLGLSGAGTQYF.

As to this clonotype: A read error may be the cause here, since a much bigger clone is one base away. The V gene is TRBV20-1, the J gene TRBJ2-1; D gene ambiguous. CDR3 length: 12 amino acids. Germline lookup yields CDR1 DFQATT and CDR2 SNEGSKA (reference sequence). The CDR3 protein is CRARVGVGEQFF. The CDR3, as DNA: TGCAGGGCTAGAGTTGGAGTTGGGGAGCAGTTCTTC.

The chain is built from TRBV3-1 and TRBJ2-7; a possible D gene is TRBD2 (7 bases). Trimming took off 4 bases at V and 7 bases at J, with 17 bases between the two ends. The CDR3 sequence is 14 residues long. Germline CDR1 and CDR2: LGHDT and YNNKEL (reference sequence). This chain's CDR3 is CASSLRGTSGEQYF. The CDR3 nucleotides read TGTGCCAGCAGCCTGCGGGGGACAAGTGGGGAGCAGTACTTC.

The rearrangement joins TRBV24-1 to TRBJ2-3, with 7 bases aligning to TRBD2. V trimming: 9 bases; J trimming: 1 base; junction bases outside the gene matches: 6. This CDR3 is 14 amino acids long. Germline CDR1 and CDR2: KGHDR and SFDVKD. Here the CDR3 DNA reads TGTGCCACCGCGGTCGCGGGAGGCACAGATACGCAGTATTTT. It translates to CATAVAGGTDTQYF.

This clonotype came up a few times. The chain links TRBV6-5 to TRBJ2-3; 14 bases match TRBD2. Trimming cost V 5 bases and J 5 bases; bases outside gene matches: 6. CDR1 and CDR2 from the germline V gene are MNHEY and SVGAGI. The CDR3 is made up of 16 amino acids. The CDR3 here is CASSRGLAGVIDTQYF. The CDR3 coding sequence is TGTGCCAGCAGTCGGGGACTAGCGGGAGTTATAGATACGCAGTATTTT.

The rearrangement uses TRBV6-1 and TRBJ2-4; D may be TRBD1 or TRBD2 (6 bases each). There are 15 residues in the CDR3. Germline loops: CDR1 MNHNS, CDR2 SASEGT. With 6 bases removed from V and 5 bases from J, the gap between germline ends came to 17 bases. CDR3 sequence (DNA): TGTGCCAGCAGAGGGGGGCGCCAGGTCGAAAACATTCAGTACTTC. This gives the protein CASRGGRQVENIQYF.

This clonotype has a handful of counts. The rearrangement uses TRBV7-9 and TRBJ2-7; 7 bases map to TRBD2. Germline CDR1 reads SEHNR; CDR2 reads FQNEAQ (reference sequence). CDR3 length: 15 amino acids. After removal of 5 bases from V and 0 bases from J, the junction contained 7 bases not matched to a gene. CDR3 protein: CASSSQAGSSYEQYF. In DNA, the CDR3 is TGTGCCAGCAGCAGTCAAGCGGGGAGCTCCTACGAGCAGTACTTC.

The chain employs TRBV6-5 and TRBJ2-5; 9 positions match TRBD2. CDR3 length equals 16 residues. V shed 5 bases, J shed 0 bases, and the junction held 7 bases outside the gene matches. Germline V lookup: CDR1 MNHEY, CDR2 SVGAGI. Here the CDR3 reads CASSLSGGPYQETQYF. In DNA form, the CDR3 reads TGTGCCAGCAGTCTTAGCGGGGGACCGTACCAAGAGACCCAGTACTTC.

This clonotype was picked up one time. The genes are TRBV21-1 and TRBJ1-5; the table's D call TRBD1 went unverified against the DNA. TRBV21-1 is a recognized pseudogene. The CDR3 has 17 amino acids. CDR3 coding DNA: TGTGCCAGCAGCAGGGACAGGGGGCAAGATAGCAATCAGCCCCAGCATTTT. Its protein product is CASSRDRGQDSNQPQHF.

This clonotype was observed a few times. CDR3 in amino acids: CASGEYGYEQYF. CDR3 DNA sequence: TGTGCCAGCGGTGAGTACGGCTACGAGCAGTACTTC. The J gene is TRBJ2-7, the V gene TRBV9, with D unresolved. V lost 7 bases, J lost 3 bases, and 11 bases lay in between. Germline V gene sequence: CDR1 SGDLS, CDR2 YYNGEE. There are 12 residues in the CDR3.

The J gene is TRBJ2-5, the V gene TRBV28, with TRBD2 as a possible D gene (5 bases). Per germline, CDR1 MDHEN and CDR2 SYDVKM. Deletions cut 2 bases from V and 3 bases from J, with 25 bases between. The CDR3 spans 19 residues. As DNA, the CDR3 is TGTGCCAGCAGTTTAGGGATTTTAGCGAGAAAGTTATCCGAAGAGACCCAGTACTTC. As protein: CASSLGILARKLSEETQYF.

This clonotype was recorded a few times. The chain links TRBV12-3 or TRBV12-4 to TRBJ2-7, with no clear D. V gave up 3 bases and J gave up 6 bases, with 9 bases separating them. CDR3 length: 12 amino acids. The CDR3 spells CASSFVTLEQYF. The CDR3 DNA follows: TGTGCCAGCAGTTTTGTGACCCTCGAGCAGTACTTC.

The chain carries TRBV6-5 and TRBJ1-2; D not resolved. The CDR3 runs 16 residues. Germline CDR1 is MNHEY and CDR2 is SVGAGI. V was pared by 0 bases and J by 6 bases, with 17 bases between. CDR3 nucleotide sequence: TGTGCCAGCAGTTACTCAAGGCGCACTCCCGTGAATGGCTACACCTTC. It translates to CASSYSRRTPVNGYTF.

Written as DNA, the CDR3 is TGTGCCAGCAGCCCTAAGACAGGGAACTATGGCTACACCTTC. It encodes CASSPKTGNYGYTF. The genes are TRBV9 and TRBJ1-2; 7 nucleotides align to TRBD1. Trimming removed 4 bases from V and 2 bases from J; junction bases left unmatched: 5. The length of the CDR3 is 14 residues. Germline V gene sequence: CDR1 SGDLS, CDR2 YYNGEE.

The chain is built from TRBV20-1 and TRBJ2-3, with unresolved D. The V gene lost 5 bases and the J gene lost 2 bases, with 17 bases spanning the gap. The CDR3 spans 15 residues. Looked up from germline, CDR1 is DFQATT and CDR2 is SNEGSKA (reference sequence). The CDR3 here is CSAPDGSFHTDTQYF. In DNA, the CDR3 is TGCAGTGCTCCGGACGGGTCATTCCACACAGATACGCAGTATTTT.

Only a few counts were recorded for this clonotype. The gene calls are TRBV7-9 and TRBJ2-7; D is perhaps TRBD2 (5 bases). The CDR3 totals 13 residues. The V gene's germline CDR1 is SEHNR and CDR2 FQNEAQ (reference sequence). Trimming removed 7 bases at V and 0 bases at J, with 10 bases between. The CDR3 loop is CASTRESSYEQYF. Here the CDR3 DNA reads TGTGCCAGCACCCGGGAAAGCTCCTACGAGCAGTACTTC.

The chain joins TRBV20-1 to TRBJ2-1, with TRBD2 as a possible D gene (5 bases). CDR1 and CDR2 (germline): DFQATT, SNEGSKA (reference sequence). This CDR3 is 16 amino acids long. V lost 0 bases and J lost 9, with 21 bases in between. The CDR3 reads CSARDLSGPFSVEQFF. DNA of the CDR3: TGCAGTGCTAGAGATTTGTCGGGCCCGTTTAGCGTTGAGCAGTTCTTC.

The chain joins TRBV20-1 to TRBJ2-1; possible D gene TRBD1, 6 bases. Deletions cut 3 bases from V and 9 bases from J, with 9 bases between. Germline V gives CDR1 DFQATT, CDR2 SNEGSKA (reference sequence). This CDR3 spans 11 amino acids. The CDR3 sequence: CSARLRGEQFF. The CDR3, as DNA: TGCAGTGCTAGGCTCAGGGGTGAGCAGTTCTTC.

V and J are TRBV7-9 and TRBJ2-5, with 7 bases fitting TRBD2. Per the germline V gene, CDR1 is SEHNR and CDR2 is FQNEAQ (reference sequence). The CDR3 spans 14 residues. J was trimmed by 5 bases and V by 1 base; bases with no gene match: 4. The DNA of the CDR3 is TGTGCCAGCAGCTTAGTCGTGGGAGGGGAGACCCAGTACTTC. It is translated as CASSLVVGGETQYF.

The chain employs TRBV7-3 and TRBJ2-4; the D is unclear. The CDR3 is 13 amino acids. The germline gives CDR1 SGHTA, CDR2 FQGTGA. V lost 4 bases to trimming and J lost 14 bases, with 18 bases between them. This CDR3 is CASSSPGGSSKYF. The DNA for the CDR3 is TGTGCCAGCAGCTCACCCGGCGGTAGCTCAAAGTACTTC.

This clonotype was detected a few times. This chain uses TRBV5-1 with TRBJ2-5, with TRBD1 identical over 7 bases. CDR3 length: 15 amino acids. V shed 4 bases and J 1 base; nucleotides not matched to a gene: 7. Germline CDR1 is SGHRS and CDR2 is YFSETQ. In nucleotides, the CDR3 is TGCGCCAGCAGCCAACCCCGACAGGGCCAAGAGACCCAGTACTTC. Amino acids: CASSQPRQGQETQYF.

The chain couples TRBV12-5 to TRBJ1-1, with D maybe TRBD1 (6 bases). The CDR3 spans 13 residues. With 4 bases removed from V and 7 bases from J, the gap between germline ends came to 13 bases. The germline gives CDR1 LGHNT, CDR2 FRNRAP. CDR3 sequence: CASGSAGGGEAFF. The CDR3 coding sequence is TGTGCTAGTGGTTCCGCGGGGGGCGGTGAAGCTTTCTTT.